Included here is one TCR beta chain sequence, with context. With 4 bases clipped from V and 7 bases from J, the junction kept 12 bases outside the gene matches. The CDR3 is 17 amino acids. Germline loops: CDR1 SGDLS, CDR2 YYNGEE. The sample comes from a study of blood T cell repertoires in COVID-19. Overall study: Samples taken during acute and convalescent COVID-19 were collected in the United States, Italy and Spain.

Profiled with immunoSEQ multiplex PCR; TCRdb holds only in-frame clones, not every one. The sample yields around 160,000 clones, 80% to 90% seen once. The rearrangement uses TRBV9 and TRBJ2-2, with 11 positions matching TRBD1. The specimen sequenced was peripheral blood. This TCR derives from a man in his late teens or twenties with COVID-19, enrolled during active disease. CDR3 nucleotide sequence: TGTGCCAGCAGCTCAACCGGGACAGGGGGTTGGGGCGGGGAGCTGTTTTTT. It is translated as CASSSTGTGGWGGELFF.